The 2 T cell receptor beta chains reported below all come from one sample, sequenced in a study of T cell changes during pregnancy in multiple sclerosis. This table comes from immunoSEQ multiplex PCR, and its TCRdb copy is limited to in-frame clones, with some not included. The sample lists under 90,000 clones, 85% to 95% seen once, with about 0.99% in the top ten. This specimen was peripheral blood, taken in the second trimester of pregnancy. The receptors here all came from a female donor in good health, enrolled as a control in a pregnancy study.

The sample holds a few counts of this clone. V and J are TRBV28 and TRBJ1-1; 7 bases align to TRBD1. With V trimmed by 1 base and J by 3 bases, 8 bases remained unmatched. CDR1 is MDHEN, CDR2 SYDVKM, per germline. CDR3 length equals 16 residues. CDR3 nucleotide sequence: TGTGCCAGCAGTTTATCCCTGACAGGGAAAGACACTGAAGCTTTCTTT. It translates to CASSLSLTGKDTEAFF.

DNA for the CDR3: TGTGCCATCAGGGGGACAGCTACTAACACTGAAGCTTTCTTT. Its translation: CAIRGTATNTEAFF. This chain connects TRBV10-3 to TRBJ1-1; 7 bases align to TRBD1. From germline, CDR1 is ENHRY and CDR2 SYGVKD. Trimming at V came to 6 bases and at J to 2 bases, leaving 6 bases not matched to a gene. The CDR3 covers 14 residues.